Sequencing of this T cell receptor (beta chain) was carried out in a study of shared clonotypes between healthy human individuals. Sequencing used immunoSEQ multiplex PCR; TCRdb keeps in-frame clones, though not all of them. The data contain millions of clones, approximately 93% of them singletons. Partitioning of CD4+ cells yielded a CD45RA+ naive subset and a CD45RA-negative memory subset. As concerns this clone: The antigen remains undetermined.

Study-wide findings and caveats: Clonotypes shared by all four sorted-subset donors had higher generation probabilities than non-shared clonotypes.

Specimen: naive CD4+ T cells from PBMCs. Noted subset: CD45RA+ positively selected. This clonotype originated in a man between 18 and 35 years old in good health. Some clones in this sample may be carry-over from other donors' samples.

CDR3: CASSSGTHRGLNTEAFF. The CDR3 DNA reads as TGCGCCAGCAGCTCGGGGACACACAGGGGACTGAACACTGAAGCTTTCTTT. The rearrangement joins TRBV5-1 to TRBJ1-1; 7 bases are shared with TRBD1. Germline V gene lookup returns CDR1 SGHRS and CDR2 YFSETQ. J lost 0 bases, V lost 3 bases, and 11 bases had no gene match. This CDR3 spans 17 amino acids.